In its sample, the clone carrying this T cell receptor beta chain was seen many times. These data are taken from a study of early T cells in non-severe SARS-CoV-2 infection. The library protocol tagged individual cDNA molecules with unique molecular identifiers. Each CDR3 protein gets one entry after TCRdb re-called the 5' RACE reads with MiXCR. The table includes 75,000 to 90,000 distinct CDR3 sequences, roughly a tenth detected once. There are 17 residues in the CDR3. Trimming took 3 bases from V and 0 from J, leaving 19 bases between them. Germline assignment: CDR1 DFQATT and CDR2 SNEGSKA (reference sequence).

Sequenced here: whole blood, sampled at baseline. This chain links TRBV20-1 with TRBJ2-3; perhaps TRBD2 as D (6 bases). The TCR was taken from an adult who was a healthcare worker with PCR-confirmed SARS-CoV-2 infection or an uninfected control (not recorded which). CDR3 DNA sequence: TGCAGTGCTAGCCCACCGTCCCCTAGCGTTAGCACAGATACGCAGTATTTT. Protein: CSASPPSPSVSTDTQYF.